What follows are 10 T cell receptor beta chains derived from one specimen sequenced in a study of CD8 T cells in ankylosing spondylitis. Each CDR3 protein is one row after TCRdb ran MiXCR on the 5' RACE reads. The sample carries over 450,000 distinct CDR3 sequences, roughly 13% recorded once. Study results and caveats: What appeared characteristic of ankylosing spondylitis blood was a TCR beta motif of under 10 highly homologous variants.

The antigens of these receptors remain unknown. The sequenced material came from blood, either unsorted or a sorted T cell fraction (not recorded which). These receptors were taken from a male donor with ankylosing spondylitis.

The rearrangement uses TRBV2 and TRBJ2-7; 7 bases match TRBD2. The V and J ends lost 5 bases and 0 bases, in that order; junction bases with no gene match: 7. The germline CDR1 and CDR2 sequences are SNHLY and FYNNEI. This CDR3 has 15 residues. CDR3 in DNA: TGTGCCAGCAGTCCAACCGGGACTACCTCCTACGAGCAGTACTTC. Translation: CASSPTGTTSYEQYF.

This clonotype appeared a few times. The chain employs TRBV15 and TRBJ2-2; 8 positions match TRBD2. CDR3 length: 15 residues. After removal of 0 bases from V and 5 bases from J, the junction contained 2 bases not matched to a gene. Germline V gives CDR1 LNHNV, CDR2 YYDKDF (reference sequence). The CDR3 sequence is CATSREPSGTGELFF. CDR3 in DNA: TGTGCCACCAGCAGAGAGCCTAGCGGGACCGGGGAGCTGTTTTTT.

The J gene is TRBJ1-2, the V gene TRBV30, with a tentative D call TRBD1 (6 bases). The CDR3 is 15 amino acids. Trimming removed 4 bases from V and 0 bases from J, with 15 bases in between. Germline-derived CDR1 and CDR2 are GTSNPN and SVGIG (reference sequence). As DNA, the CDR3 is TGTGCCTGGAACCTCGCCGGGACAACTAACTATGGCTACACCTTC. Translation gives CAWNLAGTTNYGYTF.

The chain recombines TRBV6-2 or TRBV6-3 with TRBJ2-1; D remains ambiguous. The CDR3 is 13 amino acids. The V gene's germline CDR1 is MNHEY and CDR2 SVGEGT. The V gene lost 5 bases and the J gene lost 3 bases, with 8 bases spanning the gap. As DNA, the CDR3 is TGTGCCAGCAGTAATACGGGCTACAATGAGCAGTTCTTC. Protein sequence: CASSNTGYNEQFF.

This clonotype was seen repeatedly, ten times or more. The V call is TRBV4-2, the J call TRBJ2-7; tentatively, D is TRBD2 (6 bases). Trimming removed 0 bases from V and 2 bases from J, with 11 bases in between. Germline CDR1 and CDR2: LGHNA and YNFKEQ. The CDR3 consists of 15 residues. The CDR3 region is CASSQDPASAYEQYF. The CDR3 DNA sequence: TGTGCCAGCAGCCAAGATCCGGCTAGCGCCTACGAGCAGTACTTC.

This chain joins TRBV20-1 and TRBJ2-7; 12 bases map to TRBD2. The CDR3 covers 14 residues. The V gene's germline CDR1 is DFQATT and CDR2 SNEGSKA (reference sequence). Trimming removed 3 bases from V and 3 bases from J; junction bases left unmatched: 3. CDR3 loop: CSARAGLAGYEQYF. The CDR3 nucleotides are TGCAGTGCTAGGGCGGGACTAGCGGGCTACGAGCAGTACTTC.

The J gene is TRBJ2-7, the V gene TRBV21-1. TRBV21-1 is deemed a pseudogene. This CDR3 has 12 residues. The CDR3 bases are TGTGCCAGCAGCAAAGCACTACAAGAGCAGTACGTC. This encodes CASSKALQEQYV.

As for this clonotype: This CDR3 is missing its conserved last phenylalanine or tryptophan, likely due to a read error. The V and J genes are TRBV7-9 and TRBJ2-5; D is uncertain. The CDR3 consists of 14 residues. Per germline, CDR1 SEHNR and CDR2 FQNEAQ (reference sequence). Trimming took off 2 bases at V and 3 bases at J, with 10 bases between the two ends. The DNA for the CDR3 is TGTGCCAGCAGCTTACGGGTTAGGGAAGAGACCCAGTACTTG. Translation gives CASSLRVREETQYL.

The chain has TRBV30 and TRBJ1-1; D is ambiguous. This CDR3 is built from 12 residues. Per germline, CDR1 GTSNPN and CDR2 SVGIG (reference sequence). The ends were cut back, 4 bases at V and 4 bases at J, with 10 bases in the middle. The CDR3 bases are TGTGCCTGGACTGCCGGGCCCACTGAAGCTTTCTTT. Its protein product is CAWTAGPTEAFF. Together with reference TRBV30 and TRBJ1-1, the CDR3 gives the full variable domain: SQTIHQWPATLVQPVGSPLSLECTVEGTSNPNLYWYRQAAGRGLQLLFYSVGIGQISSEVPQNLSASRPQDRQFILSSKKLLLSDSGFYLCAWTAGPTEAFFGQGTRLTVV.

In this sample, this clonotype turned up many times. V and J are TRBV29-1 and TRBJ2-7, with TRBD1 matching over 9 bases. The CDR3 totals 14 residues. Per the germline V gene, CDR1 is SQVTM and CDR2 is ANQGSEA. V dropped 6 bases and J dropped 1; count of bases not matched to a gene: 7. Here the CDR3 DNA reads TGCAGCGTGAACCCGGGACAGGGATCCTACGAGCAGTACTTC. The encoded protein is CSVNPGQGSYEQYF.